This T cell receptor (beta chain) was sequenced in a study of blood T cells in healthy people across ages. PBMCs were isolated at a quantity of at least 6 million per sample. Germline-derived CDR1 and CDR2 are SEHNR and FQNEAQ (reference sequence). This CDR3 is 12 amino acids long. Notes on this clonotype: The germline gene is not matched at one end of the junction; a read error may be the cause.

Primed by a sample-barcoded 5' primer and a J-beta primer mix, a second PCR proceeded for roughly 6 to 12 cycles. Each cDNA was tagged by a template-switch adaptor containing 12 random nucleotides. Each of the samples gave a minimum of 3 million paired-end reads that contained CDR3. Each CDR3 protein is one row after TCRdb ran MiXCR on the 5' RACE reads. The sample shows 580,000 or so distinct CDR3 sequences, around 50% of them seen only once. Sequencing input: blood. The gene calls are TRBV7-9 and TRBJ2-7; no clear D gene. This TCR came from a man older than 75 in good health. Here the CDR3 DNA reads TGTTCCAGCAGCTTAGACTCCTACGAGCAGTACTTC. It yields the protein CSSSLDSYEQYF.